One sample yielded the 17 T cell receptor beta chains listed below, sequenced in a study of early T cells in non-severe SARS-CoV-2 infection. Via MiXCR, TCRdb re-called the 5' RACE reads, giving one row per CDR3 protein. This table holds about 26,000 distinct CDR3 sequences, roughly 4.2% found once. Source material: whole blood. Source of these receptors: an adult who was a healthcare worker with PCR-confirmed SARS-CoV-2 infection or an uninfected control (not recorded which).

This clonotype was detected only once. The rearrangement links TRBV12-3 or TRBV12-4 to TRBJ1-1; D perhaps matches TRBD1 (6 bases). V was pared by 5 bases and J by 4 bases, with 11 bases between. CDR3 length: 13 amino acids. This chain's CDR3 is CASSLQGFTEAFF. The CDR3 nucleotides are TGTGCCAGCAGTCTTCAGGGGTTCACTGAAGCTTTCTTT.

This clonotype was detected ten times or more. The chain combines TRBV15 with TRBJ1-6, with unresolved D. CDR1 and CDR2 (germline): LNHNV, YYDKDF (reference sequence). This CDR3 region has 15 residues. Trimming stripped 0 bases from V and 10 bases from J, with 13 bases between. CDR3 loop: CATSRDKGVGSPLHF. The CDR3 bases are TGTGCCACCAGCAGAGATAAGGGCGTAGGCTCACCCCTCCACTTT.

The table lists this clonotype with many counts. This chain joins TRBV18 and TRBJ1-3; no reliable D call. Between the trimmed V and J ends, which lost 10 bases and 0 bases, there was a span of 19 bases. In germline, CDR1 is KGHSH, CDR2 LQKENI. The CDR3 covers 16 residues. CDR3 sequence: CATSWAAEFSGNTIYF. CDR3 DNA: TGTGCCACCAGTTGGGCGGCGGAGTTCTCTGGAAACACCATATATTTT.

The chain employs TRBV5-8 and TRBJ2-4; no reliable D call. The V gene lost 2 bases and the J gene lost 1 base, with 10 bases spanning the gap. Per the germline V gene, CDR1 is SGHTS and CDR2 is YDEGEE. The CDR3 contains 15 residues. Here the CDR3 DNA reads TGTGCCAGCAGCTTTGCTACGAATGCCAAAAACATTCAGTACTTC. Translating gives CASSFATNAKNIQYF.

With respect to this clonotype: This could be a read error, since a much larger clone is one nucleotide away. The chain employs TRBV7-2 and TRBJ1-4, with 7 bases identical to TRBD1. This CDR3 contains 15 residues. Germline trimming cut 4 bases from V and 7 bases from J; bases unmatched to any gene: 9. Germline V gene sequence: CDR1 SGHTA, CDR2 FQGNSA. The CDR3 DNA reads TGTGCCAGCAGCTATCACAGGGGAAAAACTGAAAAACTGTTTTTT. Protein product: CASSYHRGKTEKLFF.

This clonotype has a handful of counts. The CDR3 coding sequence is TGCGCCAGCAGCTTTACGGGGGCGGGCGATACGCAGTATTTT. The encoded protein is CASSFTGAGDTQYF. V usage is TRBV5-1 and J usage is TRBJ2-3; D possibly matches TRBD1 or TRBD2 (6 bases each). Germline CDR1 is SGHRS and CDR2 is YFSETQ. The CDR3 is 14 amino acids. Trimming took 2 bases from V and 6 from J, leaving 13 bases between them.

This clonotype was recorded at least ten times. The rearrangement uses TRBV20-1 and TRBJ1-4, with D possibly matching TRBD1 (6 bases). The V end lost 6 bases, the J end lost 5 bases, and 13 bases lay between the germline ends. The germline V gene has CDR1 DFQATT and CDR2 SNEGSKA (reference sequence). CDR3 length: 13 residues. The CDR3: CSAQTGANEKLFF. DNA for the CDR3: TGCAGTGCCCAGACGGGGGCGAATGAAAAACTGTTTTTT.

This clonotype is deemed medium-sized. The V gene is TRBV28, the J gene TRBJ2-1; 11 nucleotides align to TRBD2. There are 16 residues in the CDR3. V was clipped by 4 bases and J by 8 bases; unmatched bases: 10. Per germline, CDR1 MDHEN and CDR2 SYDVKM. The CDR3 region is CASSSNSGRASYEQFF. The CDR3 nucleotides read TGTGCCAGCAGTTCCAATAGCGGGAGGGCTAGTTATGAGCAGTTCTTC.

The rearrangement joins TRBV19 to TRBJ2-7; TRBD2 matches at 7 bases. Per germline, CDR1 LNHDA and CDR2 SQIVND (reference sequence). This CDR3 comprises 13 residues. V trimming: 6 bases; J trimming: 7 bases; junction bases outside the gene matches: 9. The CDR3 loop reads CASSPQGGQEQYF. The CDR3 DNA is TGTGCCAGTAGCCCCCAGGGAGGGCAAGAGCAGTACTTC.

This clonotype has at least ten counts. The chain recombines TRBV18 with TRBJ2-5, with a weak D call TRBD1 (5 bases). CDR3 length equals 16 residues. Trimming took 0 bases from V and 4 from J, leaving 15 bases between them. Germline values: CDR1 KGHSH, CDR2 LQKENI. CDR3 amino acids: CASSPPASREGETQYF. CDR3 DNA sequence: TGTGCCAGCTCACCACCGGCATCCAGGGAAGGAGAGACCCAGTACTTC.

The DNA of the CDR3 is TGCAGCGTTCGGGCTAGCGGCTTGGGGGATACGCAGTATTTT. Translating gives CSVRASGLGDTQYF. This chain connects TRBV29-1 to TRBJ2-3; 7 nucleotides agree with TRBD2. The junction had 11 bases not matched to a gene; V was cut back by 5 bases and J by 6 bases. The CDR3 runs to 14 residues. Germline V CDR1 and CDR2: SQVTM, ANQGSEA.

This clonotype showed up many times. This chain uses TRBV2 with TRBJ2-3, with 13 bases that match TRBD2. Per the germline V gene, CDR1 is SNHLY and CDR2 is FYNNEI. The CDR3 consists of 17 residues. Trimming cost V 10 bases and J 2 bases; bases outside gene matches: 12. The CDR3 bases are TGTGCCACCCACCGGACTAGCGGGGGCTCTTCCACAGATACGCAGTATTTT. Translating gives CATHRTSGGSSTDTQYF.

At least ten counts were recorded for this clonotype. The CDR3 loop is CASSSLLAGGDEQFF. CDR3 nucleotide sequence: TGTGCCAGTAGTTCTTTGCTAGCGGGAGGGGATGAGCAGTTCTTC. The V gene is TRBV19, the J gene TRBJ2-1, with 12 positions matching TRBD2. The V segment lost 5 bases and the J segment 8 bases; nucleotides outside the gene matches: 7. The CDR3 runs to 15 residues. Germline CDR1 reads LNHDA; CDR2 reads SQIVND (reference sequence).

This clonotype has more than one count but fewer than ten. This chain joins TRBV20-1 and TRBJ2-3, with D possibly being TRBD2 (6 bases). Trimming took 6 bases from V and 1 from J, leaving 20 bases between them. The CDR3 extends over 16 amino acids. CDR1 and CDR2 from the germline V gene are DFQATT and SNEGSKA (reference sequence). The DNA of the CDR3 is TGCAGTGCAGCGAGCCGGGAGAGAAGTCGCACAGATACGCAGTATTTT. It translates to CSAASRERSRTDTQYF.

Details on this clonotype: A much larger clone sits a single nucleotide away, making a read error possible. The chain couples TRBV30 to TRBJ2-3, with D possibly being TRBD2 (6 bases). In germline, CDR1 is GTSNPN, CDR2 SVGIG (reference sequence). The CDR3 has 15 residues. The CDR3 DNA follows: TGTGCCTGGAGTGGACGCGGGGTTACCACAGATAAGCAGTATTTT. Its protein is CAWSGRGVTTDKQYF.

This clonotype was seen ten or more times. V is TRBV10-1 and J is TRBJ2-1; a weak D match, TRBD2 (5 bases). Germline V gene lookup returns CDR1 WNHNN and CDR2 SYGVQD (reference sequence). Between the trimmed V and J ends, which lost 5 bases and 9 bases, there was a span of 17 bases. This CDR3 comprises 14 residues. The CDR3 bases are TGCGCCAGCAGTTACTCTTTAGGACTGGCTGAGCAGTTCTTC. This sequence encodes CASSYSLGLAEQFF.

The table lists this clonotype with a few counts. V gene TRBV2 combines with J gene TRBJ2-5; D not resolved. The germline gives CDR1 SNHLY, CDR2 FYNNEI. V lost 8 bases and J 1 base, leaving 5 bases between the germline ends. The CDR3 totals 11 residues. As DNA, the CDR3 is TGTGCCAGCCGACTCCAAGAGACCCAGTACTTC. It is translated as CASRLQETQYF.